This record looks at one T cell receptor beta chain sequence and its context. What antigen it recognizes has not been identified. The entry originates in a study of monozygotic twins with inflammatory bowel disease (dated by TCRdb to between 2018 and 2020). General notes on the study: A total of roughly 28 monozygotic twin pairs were included in the full study, comprising nine German pairs (four IBD-concordant, five IBD-discordant) and 19 IBD-discordant Danish pairs. The search for disease-associated traits relied mainly on comparing IBD patients with their genetically identical healthy co-twins within discordant pairs. Each individual had, on average, about 151 000 unique TCRalpha sequences and 181 000 unique TCRbeta sequences available for analysis.

Findings and caveats that apply to the study as a whole: A decrease in TCRbeta repertoire diversity, as measured by inverse Simpson index, was observed in IBD patients compared with their healthy co-twins. The results gave no support for a single strong signal or clonotype linked to IBD. The analysis was unable to tell apart different T cell subtypes. Concordant and discordant twins showed no difference in repertoire similarity, possibly because of limited statistical power. Differing immunosuppressive treatments among patients may have added background noise and inter-individual variability to the repertoires. Compared with healthy twins, IBD patients had fewer clonotypes in common with other individuals, a difference most pronounced in patients showing signs of disease activity.

From each donor, a roughly 2.5 ml peripheral blood sample was drawn into PAXgene tubes and stored at -80 degrees C. Without any T cell sorting, total RNA was extracted from whole blood using the PAXgene blood miRNA kit on an automated QIAcube. Peripheral blood from monozygotic twin pairs who were concordant or discordant for inflammatory bowel disease underwent deep TCRalpha and TCRbeta repertoire profiling using unique molecular barcoding. Smoking habits were recorded for all twin pairs, and individuals were classified as current, former or never smokers. The germline V gene yields SGHTA for CDR1 and FQGNSA for CDR2. The CDR3 starts with the cysteine, ends with the phenylalanine, and has 15 residues. The nucleotide record is missing. The receptor library was made with 5' RACE. The input for every TCR library was 3,500 to 4,500 ng of total RNA. For each sample, cDNA synthesis with SMARTScribe reverse transcriptase was split into eight separate reactions. Unique molecular identifiers containing a 6-nucleotide sample barcode were introduced through template switching during cDNA synthesis. Amplification of TCRalpha and TCRbeta cDNA involved two nested PCRs of 16 and 9 cycles, and each PCR was followed by bead purification. Before amplification, the cDNA was both treated with uracil DNA-glycosylase and purified with the QIAquick PCR purification kit. The second PCR was the step at which Illumina TruSeq-compatible adapters and sample-specific barcodes were added. TapeStation and Qubit were used to check library quality and concentration, and around 4.5 ng of each library went into the pool. Pooled libraries were sequenced on an Illumina HiSeq2500 single-index Rapid Run with 2 x 100 bp reads and custom sequencing primers. Processing in the source paper ran as follows. PCR and sequencing errors were corrected by UMI-based consensus assembly using MiGEC version 1.2.6. MiXCR version 2.1.1 handled V(D)J alignment, clonotype assembly and CDR3 extraction. To normalise gene usage, clonotype sharing and MAIT/NKT TCR abundance, the top 1000, 10 000 and 20 000 clonotypes in each sample were analysed. Diversity was computed as the inverse Simpson index with the vegan R package after downsampling to 27 000 UMIs. Paired Mann-Whitney U tests on discordant twin pairs were used, with Benjamini-Hochberg multiple-testing correction. TCRdb reprocessed the sequencing reads and holds a single record per CDR3 protein sequence, with no DNA. The V and J calls were not made by the authors but by TCRdb's processing. The table of this sample itemizes about 330,000 distinct CDR3 sequences. Around 2% of the sample goes to the ten largest clones.

The TCR comes from a human donor with ulcerative colitis or Crohn's disease, or a healthy co-twin of an affected twin (not recorded which). The chain was built from TRBV7-2 and TRBJ2-5; TCRdb proposes TRBD2, but this gene call is untestable without DNA. Sequencing was performed on blood. This receptor carries the CDR3 CASSYKSGGPETQYF.